This T cell receptor (beta chain) was found in a study of identical twins. TCRdb re-called the 5' RACE reads through MiXCR, storing one row per CDR3 protein. The sample carries approximately 890,000 distinct CDR3 sequences, about 12% recorded once. Broader study findings: Conclusions leaned on cross-sectional statistical analysis and did not track the same donors over time.

The CDR3 runs to 14 residues. V lost 6 bases, J lost 3 bases, and 12 bases lay in between. This clonotype was seen many times. Its antigen is as yet unknown. The same sample was also used in a study of yellow fever vaccine responses in identical twins.

The chain uses TRBV12-3 or TRBV12-4 and TRBJ2-1, with D tentatively TRBD2 (7 bases). Specimen: PBMCs. The receptor comes from a woman under 30 in good health. CDR3 sequence: CASSFGGHYNEQFF. In DNA form, the CDR3 reads TGTGCCAGCAGCTTCGGGGGGCACTACAATGAGCAGTTCTTC.